This T cell receptor beta chain was sequenced for a study of blood T cell repertoires in COVID-19. In the study overall: Acute-phase and convalescent COVID-19 samples originated in the United States, Italy and Spain. PBMCs, B-cell-depleted T cells, or T cells were the source of the cDNA or gDNA that made up the material.

CDR1 and CDR2 (germline): LGHNA, YNFKEQ. The ends lost 3 bases at V and 4 bases at J; junction bases unmatched: 14. The CDR3 sequence is 19 residues long. In the source study's methods: Amplification with reference gene primers provided the estimates of nucleated cell counts. The protocol was immunoSEQ multiplex PCR, while the TCRdb copy is restricted to in-frame clones and leaves out a portion. That table gives V, J and clone size, and the DNA gave D and trimming. The sample contains around 150,000 clones, around three quarters of which appear only once. The sequenced sample consisted of peripheral blood. This TCR was sampled from a man between 50 and 59 years old with active or convalescent COVID-19. The chain uses TRBV4-2 and TRBJ2-1, with 11 nucleotides matching TRBD2. The CDR3 region has the DNA TGTGCCAGCAGCCAGGACCCCCTAGCGGGAGGCTCCGTATACAATGAGCAGTTCTTC. This codes for CASSQDPLAGGSVYNEQFF.